The 12 T cell receptor beta chains listed next were all sequenced from one sample in a study of cytomegalovirus exposure and HLA in healthy donors. The PCR was carried out with 60 Vbeta primers and 13 Jbeta primers. This table comes from immunoSEQ multiplex PCR, and its TCRdb copy is limited to in-frame clones, with some not included. The sample carries approximately 140,000 clones, about 76% recorded once. The sample taken for sequencing was PBMCs. The receptors derive from a young man in good health and CMV-seronegative.

The rearrangement links TRBV7-9 to TRBJ2-5; no clear D gene. There are 11 residues in the CDR3. Germline assignment: CDR1 SEHNR and CDR2 FQNEAQ (reference sequence). Trimming left V 2 bases short and J 5 bases short, with 3 bases between. CDR3: CASSLQETQYF. The DNA for the CDR3 is TGTGCCAGCAGCTTACAGGAGACCCAGTACTTC.

In its sample, this clone was seen a few times. CDR3 coding DNA: TGTGCCAGCAGCGGGGCCTCCGGTATCGGTGAAAAACTGTTTTTT. Its protein is CASSGASGIGEKLFF. The V gene is TRBV5-6, the J gene TRBJ1-4, with D tentatively TRBD1 (5 bases). The CDR3 is made up of 15 amino acids. Germline CDR1 reads SGHDT; CDR2 reads YYEEEE. V lost 4 bases to trimming and J lost 7 bases, with 17 bases between them.

The chain carries TRBV11-2 and TRBJ1-1, with 9 bases matching TRBD1. Trimming cost V 4 bases and J 2 bases; bases outside gene matches: 5. Germline lookup yields CDR1 SGHAT and CDR2 FQNNGV. The length of the CDR3 is 15 residues. The CDR3 protein is CASSSTQGANTEAFF. The CDR3 bases are TGTGCCAGCAGCTCCACACAGGGGGCAAACACTGAAGCTTTCTTT.

V usage is TRBV6-5 and J usage is TRBJ2-3; 7 positions agree with TRBD2. Trimming took 0 bases from V and 4 from J; bases not matched to a gene: 1. The CDR3 length is 14 residues. Germline CDR1 and CDR2: MNHEY and SVGAGI. Here the CDR3 reads CASSYSTSSDTQYF. The CDR3 DNA reads TGTGCCAGCAGTTACTCGACTAGCTCAGATACGCAGTATTTT.

This chain joins TRBV29-1 and TRBJ2-7, with D tentatively TRBD1 (5 bases). V gave up 4 bases and J gave up 5 bases, with 12 bases separating them. Germline V gene data show CDR1 as SQVTM and CDR2 as ANQGSEA. This CDR3 region has 12 residues. Written as DNA, the CDR3 is TGCAGCGTTGGCCCAGGGTCGAACGAGCAGTACTTC. Protein sequence: CSVGPGSNEQYF.

V gene TRBV14 combines with J gene TRBJ1-1; TRBD1 might be the D (5 bases). Germline V gene lookup returns CDR1 SGHDN and CDR2 FVKESK. The V and J ends lost 1 base and 4 bases respectively, with 19 bases between them. The CDR3 covers 17 residues. The CDR3 DNA is TGTGCCAGCAGCCAAGTGGGACTTATAGGGCGCGTCACTGAAGCTTTCTTT. Translated: CASSQVGLIGRVTEAFF.

The chain combines TRBV25-1 with TRBJ2-5; 12 nucleotides match TRBD1. Germline CDR1 MGHDK, CDR2 SYGVNS. Trimming removed 6 bases from V and 7 bases from J; junction bases left unmatched: 6. This CDR3 has 14 residues. CDR3 sequence (DNA): TGTGCCAGCAGAGGGACAGGGGGCCGACGGACCCAGTACTTC. This gives the protein CASRGTGGRRTQYF.

The chain recombines TRBV5-1 with TRBJ1-1; weak D call: TRBD1 (6 bases). Germline V lookup: CDR1 SGHRS, CDR2 YFSETQ. The CDR3 consists of 15 residues. V lost 0 bases to trimming and J lost 6 bases, with 15 bases between them. The CDR3 bases are TGCGCCAGCAGCTTGGCCGGAGGGGGGGGCGCTGAAGCTTTCTTT. Translating gives CASSLAGGGGAEAFF.

The chain joins TRBV9 to TRBJ2-7; the D is unclear. Germline V gene lookup returns CDR1 SGDLS and CDR2 YYNGEE. V dropped 6 bases and J dropped 0 bases, with 13 bases sitting between them. The CDR3 totals 14 residues. The CDR3 spells CASTRSGLSYEQYF. CDR3 coding DNA: TGTGCCAGCACCAGGTCTGGCCTCTCCTACGAGCAGTACTTC.

This chain links TRBV15 with TRBJ2-7, with 7 bases aligning to TRBD1. CDR3 length: 17 amino acids. V dropped 0 bases and J dropped 4; count of bases not matched to a gene: 12. Germline V gives CDR1 LNHNV, CDR2 YYDKDF (reference sequence). Here the CDR3 reads CATSRDGGQGVWYEQYF. As DNA, the CDR3 is TGTGCCACCAGCAGAGATGGTGGGCAGGGGGTATGGTACGAGCAGTACTTC.

The chain recombines TRBV18 with TRBJ2-7; D is undetermined. V was cut by 3 bases and J by 2 bases, with 14 bases left in between. This CDR3 has 15 residues. Germline CDR1 and CDR2: KGHSH and LQKENI. The CDR3 DNA is TGTGCCAGCTCACCGAACTCAGGTTCCACCTACGAGCAGTACTTC. Translated, it gives CASSPNSGSTYEQYF.

The rearrangement links TRBV5-8 to TRBJ1-4, with D possibly matching TRBD1 (5 bases). This CDR3 contains 14 residues. The V end was cut by 6 bases, the J end by 7 bases, with 16 bases between. Germline V gives CDR1 SGHTS, CDR2 YDEGEE. The CDR3 sequence is CASTPLGVGEKLFF. In DNA form, the CDR3 reads TGTGCCAGCACGCCCCTAGGGGTCGGTGAAAAACTGTTTTTT.